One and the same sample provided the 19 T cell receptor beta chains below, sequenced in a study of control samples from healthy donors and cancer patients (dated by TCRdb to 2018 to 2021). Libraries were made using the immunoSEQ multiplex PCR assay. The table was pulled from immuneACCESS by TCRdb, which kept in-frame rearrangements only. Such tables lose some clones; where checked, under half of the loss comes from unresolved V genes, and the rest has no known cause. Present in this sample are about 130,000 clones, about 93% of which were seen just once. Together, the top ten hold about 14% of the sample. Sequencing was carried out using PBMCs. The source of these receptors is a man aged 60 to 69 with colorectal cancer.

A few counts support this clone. CDR3 sequence (DNA): TGTGCCAGCAGCTCCTTTCAGAGCTCTGGAAACACCATATATTTT. This encodes CASSSFQSSGNTIYF. The chain recombines TRBV11-2 with TRBJ1-3, with D unclear. CDR1 SGHAT and CDR2 FQNNGV come from the germline V gene. V was pared by 4 bases and J by 0 bases, with 10 bases between. This CDR3 is 15 amino acids long.

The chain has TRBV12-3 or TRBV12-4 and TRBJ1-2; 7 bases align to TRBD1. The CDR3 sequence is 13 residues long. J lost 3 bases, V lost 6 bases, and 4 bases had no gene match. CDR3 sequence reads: CASSPGTDYGYTF. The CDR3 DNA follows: TGTGCCAGCAGCCCCGGGACAGACTATGGCTACACCTTC.

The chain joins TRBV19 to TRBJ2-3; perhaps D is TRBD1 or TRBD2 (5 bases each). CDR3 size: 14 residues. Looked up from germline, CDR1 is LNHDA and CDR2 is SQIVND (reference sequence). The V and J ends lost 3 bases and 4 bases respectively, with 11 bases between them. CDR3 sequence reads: CASSMGTDPDTQYF. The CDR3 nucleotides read TGTGCCAGTAGTATGGGGACGGACCCAGATACGCAGTATTTT.

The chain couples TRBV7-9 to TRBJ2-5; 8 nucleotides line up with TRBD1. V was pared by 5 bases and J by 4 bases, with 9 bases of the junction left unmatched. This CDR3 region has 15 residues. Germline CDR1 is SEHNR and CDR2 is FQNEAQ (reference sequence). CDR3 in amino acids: CASSNPGGPRETQYF. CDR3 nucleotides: TGTGCCAGCAGCAATCCAGGGGGCCCGAGAGAGACCCAGTACTTC.

The CDR3 sequence is CASSYPFQRDNEQFF. The DNA for the CDR3 is TGTGCCAGCAGTTACCCATTTCAGCGAGACAATGAGCAGTTCTTC. This rearrangement joins TRBV6-6 to TRBJ2-1; D is unresolved. With 2 bases removed from V and 5 bases from J, the gap between germline ends came to 13 bases. The CDR3 is 15 residues long. CDR1 and CDR2 (germline): MNHNY, SVGAGI (reference sequence).

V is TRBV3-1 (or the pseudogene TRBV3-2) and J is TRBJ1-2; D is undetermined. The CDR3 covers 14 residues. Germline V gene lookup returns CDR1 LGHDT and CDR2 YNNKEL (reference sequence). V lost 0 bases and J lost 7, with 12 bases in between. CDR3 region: CASSQDLAGSGYTF. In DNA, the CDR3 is TGTGCCAGCAGCCAAGATTTGGCCGGTAGTGGCTACACCTTC.

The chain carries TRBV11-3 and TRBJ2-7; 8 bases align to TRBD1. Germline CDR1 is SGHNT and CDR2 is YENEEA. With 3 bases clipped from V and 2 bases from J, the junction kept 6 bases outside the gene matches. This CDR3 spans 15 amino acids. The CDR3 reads CASSFSGQGTYEQYF. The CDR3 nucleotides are TGTGCCAGCAGCTTCTCCGGACAGGGTACCTACGAGCAGTACTTC.

CDR3 sequence (DNA): TGTGCCACCAGTGATTTAAGGACAGGGTTTACAGATACGCAGTATTTT. It is translated as CATSDLRTGFTDTQYF. The rearrangement uses TRBV24-1 and TRBJ2-3, with 8 bases aligning to TRBD1. The V gene end was trimmed by 1 base and the J gene end by 3 bases; junction bases not matched to a gene: 5. Germline lookup yields CDR1 KGHDR and CDR2 SFDVKD. This CDR3 region has 16 residues.

CDR3: CASSSRGPYEQYF. In DNA, the CDR3 is TGTGCCAGCAGTTCCAGGGGCCCCTACGAGCAGTACTTC. The chain links TRBV6-5 to TRBJ2-7, with D possibly TRBD1 on 6 matching bases. Germline V gene lookup returns CDR1 MNHEY and CDR2 SVGAGI. V lost 4 bases, J lost 2 bases, and 9 bases lay in between. The CDR3 extends over 13 amino acids.

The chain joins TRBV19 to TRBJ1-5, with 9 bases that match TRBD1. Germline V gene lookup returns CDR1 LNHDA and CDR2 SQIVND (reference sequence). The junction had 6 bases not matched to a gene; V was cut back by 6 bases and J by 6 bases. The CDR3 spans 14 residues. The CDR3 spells CASRGDRDGQPQHF. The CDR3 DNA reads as TGTGCCAGTAGGGGGGACAGGGACGGTCAGCCCCAGCATTTT. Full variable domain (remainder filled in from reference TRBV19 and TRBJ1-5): DGGITQSPKYLFRKEGQNVTLSCEQNLNHDAMYWYRQDPGQGLRLIYYSQIVNDFQKGDIAEGYSVSREKKESFPLTVTSAQKNPTAFYLCASRGDRDGQPQHFGDGTRLSIL.

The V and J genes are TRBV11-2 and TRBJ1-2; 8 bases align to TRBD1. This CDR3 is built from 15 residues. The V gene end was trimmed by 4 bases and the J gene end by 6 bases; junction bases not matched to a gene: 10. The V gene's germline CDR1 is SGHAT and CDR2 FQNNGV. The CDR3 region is CASSSNGQGRNGYTF. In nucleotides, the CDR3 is TGTGCCAGCAGCTCGAATGGACAGGGAAGGAATGGCTACACCTTC.

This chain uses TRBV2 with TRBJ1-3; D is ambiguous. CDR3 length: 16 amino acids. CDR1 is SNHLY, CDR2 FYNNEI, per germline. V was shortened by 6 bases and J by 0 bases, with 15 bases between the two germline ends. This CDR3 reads CASSPSSPGSGNTIYF. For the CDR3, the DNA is TGTGCCAGCAGCCCATCCTCCCCAGGCTCTGGAAACACCATATATTTT.

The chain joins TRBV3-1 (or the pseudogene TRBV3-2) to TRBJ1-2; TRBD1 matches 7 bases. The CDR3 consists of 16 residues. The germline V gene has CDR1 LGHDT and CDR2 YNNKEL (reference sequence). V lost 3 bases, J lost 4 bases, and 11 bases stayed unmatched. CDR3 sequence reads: CASSHRQGQKAYGYTF. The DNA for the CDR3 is TGTGCCAGCAGCCACCGACAGGGCCAGAAGGCCTATGGCTACACCTTC.

The CDR3 sequence is CASSSQDMTNTEAFF. The CDR3 DNA reads as TGTGCCAGCAGCTCCCAGGACATGACGAACACTGAAGCTTTCTTT. This chain connects TRBV11-2 to TRBJ1-1; D may be TRBD1 (5 bases). This CDR3 comprises 15 residues. Germline CDR1 SGHAT, CDR2 FQNNGV. Trimming took off 4 bases at V and 1 base at J, with 13 bases between the two ends.

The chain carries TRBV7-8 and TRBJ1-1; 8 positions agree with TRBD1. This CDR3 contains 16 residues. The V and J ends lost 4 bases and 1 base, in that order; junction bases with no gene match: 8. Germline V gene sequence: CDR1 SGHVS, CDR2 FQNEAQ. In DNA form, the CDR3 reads TGTGCCAGCAGCTCGCTCCTTACAGGGGGGAACACTGAAGCTTTCTTT. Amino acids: CASSSLLTGGNTEAFF.

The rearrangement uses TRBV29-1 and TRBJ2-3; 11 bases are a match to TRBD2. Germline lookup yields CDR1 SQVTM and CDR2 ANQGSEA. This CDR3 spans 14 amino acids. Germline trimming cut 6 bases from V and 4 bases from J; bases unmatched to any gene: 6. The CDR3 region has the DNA TGCAGCGTACCCACTAGCGGGGGCTCAGATACGCAGTATTTT. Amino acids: CSVPTSGGSDTQYF.

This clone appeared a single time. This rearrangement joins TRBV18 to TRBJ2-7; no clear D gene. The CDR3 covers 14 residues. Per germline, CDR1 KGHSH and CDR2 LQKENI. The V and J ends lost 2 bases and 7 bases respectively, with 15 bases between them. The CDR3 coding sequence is TGTGCCAGCTCACCAGCCGCGGACCTGGGGGAGCAGTACTTC. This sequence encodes CASSPAADLGEQYF.

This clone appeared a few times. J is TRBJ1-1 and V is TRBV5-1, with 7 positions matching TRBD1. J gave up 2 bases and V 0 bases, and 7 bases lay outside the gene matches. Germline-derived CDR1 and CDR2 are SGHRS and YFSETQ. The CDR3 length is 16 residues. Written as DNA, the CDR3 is TGCGCCAGCAGCTTGGCCGGGACAGATTTTAACACTGAAGCTTTCTTT. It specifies CASSLAGTDFNTEAFF.

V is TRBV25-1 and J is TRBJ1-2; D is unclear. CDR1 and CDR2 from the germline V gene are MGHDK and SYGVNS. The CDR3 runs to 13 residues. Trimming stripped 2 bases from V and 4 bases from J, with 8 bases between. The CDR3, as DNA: TGTGCCAGCAGTGAAGGGCAGTTCTATGGCTACACCTTC. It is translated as CASSEGQFYGYTF.